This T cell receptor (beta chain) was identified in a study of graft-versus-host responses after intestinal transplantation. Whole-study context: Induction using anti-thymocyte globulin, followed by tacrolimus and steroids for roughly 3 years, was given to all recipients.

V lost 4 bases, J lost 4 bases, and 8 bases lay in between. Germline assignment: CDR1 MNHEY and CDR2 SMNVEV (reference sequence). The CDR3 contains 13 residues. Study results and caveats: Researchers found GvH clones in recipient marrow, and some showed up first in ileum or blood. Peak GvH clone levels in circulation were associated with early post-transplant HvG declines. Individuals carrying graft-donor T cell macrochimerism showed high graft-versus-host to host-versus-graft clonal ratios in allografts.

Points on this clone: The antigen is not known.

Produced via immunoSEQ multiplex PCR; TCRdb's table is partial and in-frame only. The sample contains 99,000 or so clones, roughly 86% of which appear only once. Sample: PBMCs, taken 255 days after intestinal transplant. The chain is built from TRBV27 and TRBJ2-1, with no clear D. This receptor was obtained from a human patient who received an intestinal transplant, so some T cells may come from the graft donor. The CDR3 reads CASSSPDYNEQFF. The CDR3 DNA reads TGTGCCAGCAGTTCCCCCGATTACAATGAGCAGTTCTTC.